A selection of T cell receptor beta chains follows, all from one sample in a study of CD8+ T cells in alopecia areata. The repertoire was sequenced with immunoSEQ multiplex PCR; TCRdb's copy has only in-frame clones and lacks some. The repertoire includes approximately 45,000 clones, less than 70% of them detected once, and roughly 22% sits in the top ten. The source material was CD8+ T cells sorted from blood, sampled at week 4, from a patient treated with tofacitinib. These receptors were obtained from a human donor with alopecia areata. The CDR3 runs from the conserved cysteine through the conserved F or W. The D gene is left open where the match is weak. Clone size is given for some rows only: seen once, a few or many times, or a class if the clone is expanded.

D	V	J	size	DNA	CDR3
NA	TRBV30	TRBJ2-3	NA	TGTGCCTGGAGTGGACCCACAGATACGCAGTATTTT	CAWSGPTDTQYF
NA	TRBV29-1	TRBJ2-7	once	TGCAGCGTCTCAGGAAACTACGAGCAGTACTTC	CSVSGNYEQYF
NA	TRBV7-6	TRBJ1-4	NA	TGTGCCAGCAGCTTAGATGAAAAACTGTTTTTT	CASSLDEKLFF
TRBD2	TRBV27	TRBJ2-1	NA	TGTGCCAGCAGTTACACTAGCGGGGTTCTAAATGAGCAGTTCTTC	CASSYTSGVLNEQFF
NA	TRBV6-6	TRBJ2-1	few	TGTGCCAGCAGTTATCCCAACGGACCGAGCGACAATGAGCAGTTCTTC	CASSYPNGPSDNEQFF
TRBD1	TRBV6-5	TRBJ2-1	NA	TGTGCCACTACCGGGACAGGGTTCAATGAGCAGTTCTTC	CATTGTGFNEQFF
NA	TRBV19	TRBJ1-2	NA	TGTGCCAGTAGTGGGGACCGTTATGGCTACACCTTC	CASSGDRYGYTF
NA	TRBV4-1	TRBJ1-2	NA	TGCGCCAGCAGCCATTTAACAGGACGCGAAGATGGCTACACCTTC	CASSHLTGREDGYTF
NA	TRBV30	TRBJ1-2	NA	TGTGCCTCCTTCGGTGGTGGCTACACCTTC	CASFGGGYTF
NA	TRBV6-5	TRBJ1-6	NA	TGTGCCAGCAGATTGACGGGAGATCATAATTCACCCCTCCACTTT	CASRLTGDHNSPLHF
TRBD2	TRBV7-6	TRBJ2-3	NA	TGTGCCAGCAGCTTACAGAGCGGGGGGGCTCCCAGGGATACGCAGTATTTT	CASSLQSGGAPRDTQYF
NA	TRBV29-1	TRBJ1-2	NA	TGCAGCGTTGAGTGGGGAAACTATGGCTACACCTTC	CSVEWGNYGYTF
NA	TRBV7-6	TRBJ2-3	few	TGTGCCAGCAGCTTAGAGGGGGGGCGGTCAGATACGCAGTATTTT	CASSLEGGRSDTQYF
NA	TRBV7-9	TRBJ2-1	NA	TGTGCCAGCAGCTTAATCGGCCAGCCGAGATACAATGAGCAGTTCTTC	CASSLIGQPRYNEQFF
TRBD2	TRBV30	TRBJ2-3	NA	TGTGCCTGGAGTACGACTAGCGGGGGCTTTCGAGATACGCAGTATTTT	CAWSTTSGGFRDTQYF
TRBD2	TRBV27	TRBJ2-7	NA	TGTGCCAGCAGTCCTACTAGCGGGGGAATGTGGGAGCAGTACTTC	CASSPTSGGMWEQYF
NA	TRBV27	TRBJ2-7	NA	TGTGCCAGCAGTTTATCCGAGACATCGGGCTTCTACGAGCAGTACTTC	CASSLSETSGFYEQYF
NA	TRBV7-7	TRBJ1-3	NA	TGTGCCAGCAGCTTAATACCCGGGGACACCATATATTTT	CASSLIPGDTIYF
TRBD1	TRBV30	TRBJ2-7	once	TGTGCCTGGGGACCGGGACAGGGGGTCCACGAGCAGTACTTC	CAWGPGQGVHEQYF
TRBD2	TRBV27	TRBJ2-1	NA	TGTGCCAGCCTAGGCGGGGGGGCCGGAGATGAGCAGTTCTTC	CASLGGGAGDEQFF
TRBD1	TRBV6-5	TRBJ2-3	NA	TGTGCCAGCAGACGCGGACAGGGCACAGATACGCAGTATTTT	CASRRGQGTDTQYF
TRBD2	TRBV2	TRBJ2-3	NA	TGTGCCGGACCCTCAAAGGCACGGGGGGGAGCTAGCACAGATACGCAGTATTTT	CAGPSKARGGASTDTQYF
NA	TRBV4-3	TRBJ2-7	NA	TGCGCCAGCAGCCAAGACCGGGGAGTGGGCGAGCAGTACTTC	CASSQDRGVGEQYF
NA	TRBV6-4	TRBJ2-5	NA	TGTGCCAGCAGTGACTCGGGAAGGGGCCCTATCCAAGGGACCCAGTACTTC	CASSDSGRGPIQGTQYF
NA	TRBV7-6	TRBJ2-1	NA	TGTGCCAGCAGCTGGGGGGAGAAGAGTGTCAATGAGCAGTTCTTC	CASSWGEKSVNEQFF
TRBD1	TRBV30	TRBJ2-2	NA	TGTGCCCGCCGGGACAGGGTCGCCGGGGAGCTGTTTTTT	CARRDRVAGELFF
TRBD1	TRBV5-1	TRBJ2-7	few	TGCGCCAGCAGCTCCGGGACAGGGGGTCACGAGCAGTACTTC	CASSSGTGGHEQYF
NA	TRBV30	TRBJ2-7	NA	TGTGCCTGGAGTATTGGAACAGGAGGATACGAGCAGTACTTC	CAWSIGTGGYEQYF
NA	TRBV27	TRBJ1-5	NA	TGTGCCAGCAGTTTAGGGTTGAGTGGCAATCAGCCCCAGCATTTT	CASSLGLSGNQPQHF
NA	TRBV29-1	TRBJ2-1	NA	TGCAGCACTGAGCTAGGGGATGAAGACAATGAGCAGTTCTTC	CSTELGDEDNEQFF
NA	TRBV5-4	TRBJ2-3	NA	TGTGCCAGCAGCTTTGACTCTTACACAGATACGCAGTATTTT	CASSFDSYTDTQYF
TRBD1	TRBV29-1	TRBJ2-7	few	TGCAGCGTTGTTGTCGGGACAGGGTCATCCGAGCAGTACTTC	CSVVVGTGSSEQYF
NA	TRBV4-3	TRBJ2-7	few	TGCGCCAGCAGCCAAGAACATGGGACGGAAAACTACGAGCAGTACTTC	CASSQEHGTENYEQYF
NA	TRBV11-1	TRBJ2-7	few	TGTGCCAGCAGCTTAGTAGGACCGGTTCGCTACGAGCAGTACTTC	CASSLVGPVRYEQYF
TRBD1	TRBV27	TRBJ2-7	NA	TGTGCCACCCCAAACGGGGACAGGGGTTCCTACGAGCAGTACTTC	CATPNGDRGSYEQYF
NA	TRBV2	TRBJ2-1	NA	TGTGCCAGCGGGAGTAGGCGGAATGAGCAGTTCTTC	CASGSRRNEQFF
TRBD1	TRBV29-1	TRBJ1-4	NA	TGCAGCGTTGAAGGAGGACAGGGAGCGGTGAGGAAACTGTTTTTT	CSVEGGQGAVRKLFF
NA	TRBV12-5	TRBJ2-1	NA	TGTGCTAGTGGTCTGGACAGCTCCTACAATGAGCAGTTCTTC	CASGLDSSYNEQFF
NA	TRBV6-5	TRBJ2-7	NA	TGTGCCAGCAGTGCAGGAGGATCGTCCGGCTACGAGCAGTACTTC	CASSAGGSSGYEQYF
NA	TRBV5-6	TRBJ1-1	NA	TGTGCCAGCAGCTTGATTCCCAGGGTGAGGAGCACTGAAGCTTTCTTT	CASSLIPRVRSTEAFF
NA	TRBV30	TRBJ2-1	few	TGTGCCTGGAGTGTCGGAGACAATGAGCAGTTCTTC	CAWSVGDNEQFF
NA	TRBV29-1	TRBJ1-5	NA	TGCAGCGTCATTGGGGACGGTGGGGGGGATCAGCCCCAGCATTTT	CSVIGDGGGDQPQHF
TRBD2	TRBV7-2	TRBJ2-7	NA	TGTGCCAGCAGCTTGGGACTAGCGGGGTTGAACGAGCAGTACTTC	CASSLGLAGLNEQYF
TRBD1	TRBV7-9	TRBJ2-3	medium-sized	TGTGCCATCACCCGGGACAGGGAATTATCAGATACGCAGTATTTT	CAITRDRELSDTQYF
NA	TRBV13	TRBJ1-1	NA	TGTGCCAGCAGCCAGGGGAGTGCTGAAGCTTTCTTT	CASSQGSAEAFF
NA	TRBV7-9	TRBJ2-1	NA	TGCGCCAGCAGCCAATCGTTGAACAATGAGCAGTTCTTC	CASSQSLNNEQFF
NA	TRBV7-2	TRBJ2-2	NA	TGTGCCAGCAGCTTATTCCCCGGGGAGCTGTTTTTT	CASSLFPGELFF
NA	TRBV7-2	TRBJ1-1	NA	TGTGCCAGCAACTTCGGGACATCGAACACTGAAGCTTTCTTT	CASNFGTSNTEAFF
NA	TRBV4-3	TRBJ2-2	NA	TGCGCCAGCAGCCAAGCCTATGGCGCCGGGGAGCTGTTTTTT	CASSQAYGAGELFF
TRBD2	TRBV7-2	TRBJ2-7	NA	TGTGCCAGCAGCTTAGAGCGGGACGGTCGAGTTGCGTACTTC	CASSLERDGRVAYF
NA	TRBV30	TRBJ2-3	NA	TGTGCCTGGAGTGGGGCAGGCCCAGATACGCAGTATTTT	CAWSGAGPDTQYF
NA	TRBV29-1	TRBJ1-1	NA	TGCAGCGTTGCTCTGAACACTGAAGCTTTCTTT	CSVALNTEAFF
NA	TRBV29-1	TRBJ2-2	few	TGCAGCGTTACAGGGTTGAGGACCGGGGAGCTGTTTTTT	CSVTGLRTGELFF
TRBD1	TRBV30	TRBJ2-7	NA	TGTGCCTGGAGCTTCGGGACAGGGATTTACGAGCAGTACTTC	CAWSFGTGIYEQYF